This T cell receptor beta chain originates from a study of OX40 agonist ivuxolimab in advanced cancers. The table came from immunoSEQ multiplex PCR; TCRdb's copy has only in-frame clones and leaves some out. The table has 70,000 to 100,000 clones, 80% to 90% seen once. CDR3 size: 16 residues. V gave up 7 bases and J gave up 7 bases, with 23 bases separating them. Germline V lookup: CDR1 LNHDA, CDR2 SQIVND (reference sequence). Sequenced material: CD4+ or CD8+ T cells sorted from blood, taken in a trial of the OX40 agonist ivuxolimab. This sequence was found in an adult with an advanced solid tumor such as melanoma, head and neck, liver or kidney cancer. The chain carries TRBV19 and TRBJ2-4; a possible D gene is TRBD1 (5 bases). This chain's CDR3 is CASTHLESRARNIQYF. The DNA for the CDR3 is TGTGCCAGTACCCATCTGGAGTCCAGGGCGAGGAACATTCAGTACTTC.